This T cell receptor (beta chain) was found in a study of long-term antiretroviral therapy in people with HIV (dated by TCRdb to the early 2020s). Turning to the overall study: The earliest samples were collected about a decade before the 2015 WHO recommendation for immediate ART, when ART was typically delayed until CD4 counts fell. A retrospective serial study tested whether changes in peripheral blood TRB repertoire composition and diversity were associated with ART initiation and durable HIV suppression. Test extractions of a monoclonal T-cell line alongside about 35 polyclonal samples showed no cross-contamination during QIAcube processing. Among the 30 to 35 participants with HIV, around ten were female. The cohort contributed over 150 cryopreserved PBMC samples from about 33 adults with confirmed HIV infection, collected serially over a mean of about 6 years (range 1-12). Findings and caveats that apply to the study as a whole: Narrower CDR3 length ranges were observed in HIV repertoires than in controls, and an antigen-experienced repertoire with only a slight naive shift after ART was suggested by the network structure. Unsorted PBMC were profiled instead of sorted CD4+ and CD8+ T cells because pre-ART samples had limited cell numbers. Since PBMC availability was limited, sequencing covered only the TCR beta chain, with no alpha chain pairing. The repertoire was dominated across all time points by expanded TRB clones identified before ART initiation, although this dominance was seen to fluctuate and to decrease in many PLHIV after ART. Starting ART was linked to a significant rise in TRB diversity, yet even with long-term ART the diversity remained significantly lower than in transplant donor controls. Inferences about post-ART repertoire changes were limited because no data were available on ART adherence, viral resistance or therapy changes. The samples span the years 2004 to 2017, and the ART regimens used may be less effective than current regimens.

Inclusion was restricted to participants for whom at least one PBMC sample before ART initiation and at least two post-ART samples were available. Every participant with HIV received treatment in the United States of America. Cryopreserved samples of roughly 0.95-10 million PBMC were thawed and washed before DNA extraction. At the time of the earliest PBMC sample, participants with HIV were aged between roughly 20 and 54 years. PBMC samples were contributed by each participant from 1-4 timepoints before ART initiation and 2-8 timepoints after ART initiation, with a median of 7 samples. Serial HIV viral load, CD4+ T-cell count, ART history and demographic data were obtained for every participant. Genomic DNA was extracted from unsorted PBMC with a Qiagen kit on a QIAcube, processed in batches of 12 samples. Sequencing of the TRB variable region was done with the immunoSEQ hsTCRB v3.0 assay at survey level resolution. The target sequencing depth for TRB was about 40,000-55,000 T-cell genomes per sample. Pooled TRB libraries were sequenced on an Illumina MiSeq with a v3 150-cycle kit. The authors' pipeline ran thus. Repertoire analysis was performed in R inside a reproducible Nextflow workflow that covered QC, data transformation and analysis. LymphoSeq2, an R package for AIRR-Seq data exploration, was used to implement custom analyses. After excluding a handful of samples that yielded fewer than 5000 total TRB sequences, 150 to 200 HIV repertoires remained for analysis. Of the approximately 190 retained HIV repertoires, some 60 were collected before and roughly 130 after ART initiation. Each repertoire was downsampled to 5000 TRB nucleotide sequences, and summary statistics were averaged across 100 downsampling iterations. Only TRB sequences with CDR3 regions of at least seven amino acids were retained for analysis. Diversity was assessed using a clonality score derived from Shannon entropy and using the Gini coefficient. In the repertoire networks, any two of the top 5000 CDR3 amino acid sequences were connected whenever the two sequences differed by an edit distance of one. For TRB CDR3 amino acid sequences, antigen specificity groups and MHC restriction were predicted with GLIPH2. To flag known associations with CMV, EBV, HIV or tissue antigens, CDR3 amino acid sequences were compared against VDJdb and McPAS-TCR. Pre-ART, post-ART and control groups were compared with Wilcoxon signed-rank tests and Holm-Bonferroni correction. Sourced from immuneACCESS, this table was stored by TCRdb with only in-frame sequences that have V and J called. A share of the clones is absent; for the studies checked, an unresolved V gene accounts for under half, and the remainder has no known explanation. D and trimming were read from the DNA, whereas the V and J calls and clone size are those reported in that table. The sample table shows 45,000 to 50,000 clones, and about 81% are seen once. The ten most abundant clones make up 2.5% to 3.5% of the sample.

Taken from the germline V gene (reference sequence), the CDR1 and CDR2 loops are SGHAT and FQDESV. The V end loses 5 bases and the J end loses 1 base, and a stretch of 17 bases separates them. The CDR3 numbers 16 residues from cysteine through phenylalanine. Only CDR3 DNA remains: 48 bases, in frame from the first base. A note on this clone: Its antigen is still unknown. No much larger clonotype is one base removed from it; base qualities were not supplied.

The chain links TRBV11-1 with TRBJ1-1; no D gene is confidently identified. The sequenced sample was unsorted PBMCs, obtained 0.8 years after starting antiretroviral therapy. This TCR was sampled from a woman aged 18-30 years with HIV. The sequenced DNA: TGTGCCAGCAGCCCCTTCGAAGGGTGGGAGAACACTGAAGCTTTCTTT. This translates into CASSPFEGWENTEAFF.